A single sample is the source of the 27 T cell receptor beta chains below, sequenced in a study of Ad26.COV2.S vaccination and SARS-CoV-2 variants. Documented treatment: over 15 received Ad26.COV2.S at low or high dose, single or two shots; 5 received placebo; per-sample allocation not given. Day 63 after the first injection of vaccine or placebo was the sampling time. Data came from immunoSEQ multiplex PCR; TCRdb stores just in-frame clones and leaves some out. Of some 270,000 clones detected, 87% appear once; the ten largest clones hold roughly 3%. Sequenced here: peripheral blood, sampled in a trial of Ad26.COV2.S vaccine versus placebo. The receptor source for this set is a person aged 18 to 65 who received the Ad26.COV2.S COVID-19 vaccine or a placebo.

The chain carries TRBV24-1 and TRBJ2-1, with D uncertain. The ends were cut back, 5 bases at V and 6 bases at J, with 10 bases in the middle. The germline V gene has CDR1 KGHDR and CDR2 SFDVKD. The CDR3 runs 13 residues. The chain's CDR3 is CATSGEVVNEQFF. CDR3 bases: TGTGCCACCAGTGGGGAAGTAGTCAATGAGCAGTTCTTC.

This chain uses TRBV7-9 with TRBJ1-1; D may be TRBD1 (6 bases). The CDR3 contains 13 residues. CDR1 is SEHNR and CDR2 is FQNEAQ in the germline V gene (reference sequence). The V end lost 0 bases, the J end lost 10 bases, and 12 bases lay between the germline ends. As DNA, the CDR3 is TGTGCCAGCAGCTTAGCGGCCGGCAGGGGAGCTTTCTTT. Translating gives CASSLAAGRGAFF.

This chain links TRBV6-5 with TRBJ1-5; 10 bases line up with TRBD1. CDR3 length: 13 amino acids. Germline values: CDR1 MNHEY, CDR2 SVGAGI. Trimming at V came to 4 bases and at J to 6 bases, leaving 0 bases not matched to a gene. As DNA, the CDR3 is TGTGCCAGCAGTTGGACAGGGGGTCAGCCCCAGCATTTT. As protein: CASSWTGGQPQHF.

The CDR3 region has the DNA TGTGCCAGCAGCCAAGATTTCGTGAATGGGAGGACTAGCCCCTTTGGGACCCAGTACTTC. Translating it yields CASSQDFVNGRTSPFGTQYF. The genes are TRBV14 and TRBJ2-5, with 8 positions matching TRBD2. V was pared by 0 bases and J by 7 bases, with 22 bases of the junction left unmatched. The CDR3 is made up of 20 amino acids. Germline lookup yields CDR1 SGHDN and CDR2 FVKESK.

The rearrangement uses TRBV7-3 and TRBJ2-2; unclear D gene. CDR1 SGHTA and CDR2 FQGTGA come from the germline V gene. The CDR3 loop spans 13 amino acids. With 5 bases removed from V and 1 base from J, the gap between germline ends came to 5 bases. CDR3 nucleotide sequence: TGTGCCAGCAGCGACCGGAACACCGGGGAGCTGTTTTTT. Translated: CASSDRNTGELFF.

This clone was found a few times. This sequence joins TRBV5-1 and TRBJ2-2; TRBD2 matches 11 bases. Germline trimming cut 3 bases from V and 0 bases from J; bases unmatched to any gene: 4. Germline CDR1 is SGHRS and CDR2 is YFSETQ. The CDR3 loop spans 17 amino acids. The CDR3 protein is CASSWTSGSPNTGELFF. Written as DNA, the CDR3 is TGCGCCAGCAGCTGGACTAGCGGGTCTCCGAACACCGGGGAGCTGTTTTTT.

The V call is TRBV15, the J call TRBJ1-1; D is unresolved. This CDR3 contains 15 residues. The germline CDR1 and CDR2 sequences are LNHNV and YYDKDF (reference sequence). V was cut by 0 bases and J by 1 base, with 9 bases left in between. CDR3 sequence (DNA): TGTGCCACCAGCAGAGATTACGCACCGAACACTGAAGCTTTCTTT. Its translation: CATSRDYAPNTEAFF.

The genes are TRBV25-1 and TRBJ1-2; 8 bases fit TRBD1. Trimming at V came to 6 bases and at J to 5 bases, leaving 5 bases not matched to a gene. This CDR3 has 13 residues. CDR1 and CDR2 (germline): MGHDK, SYGVNS. The CDR3 DNA is TGTGCCAGCAGCAGGGGGCGCGTTTATGGCTACACCTTC. Amino acid sequence: CASSRGRVYGYTF.

The chain has TRBV5-4 and TRBJ2-1, with 8 positions matching TRBD2. CDR1 SGHNT and CDR2 YYREEE come from the germline V gene (reference sequence). V was pared by 5 bases and J by 2 bases, with 6 bases of the junction left unmatched. The CDR3 extends over 15 amino acids. CDR3 sequence: CASRPAGGPYNEQFF. The CDR3 coding sequence is TGTGCCAGCAGACCCGCGGGGGGCCCCTACAATGAGCAGTTCTTC.

The rearrangement links TRBV5-1 to TRBJ1-1, with TRBD1 matching over 7 bases. Per the germline V gene, CDR1 is SGHRS and CDR2 is YFSETQ. The junction had 12 bases not matched to a gene; V was cut back by 4 bases and J by 0 bases. This CDR3 is built from 17 residues. Written as DNA, the CDR3 is TGCGCCAGCAGCAGAATTGTGACAGGGCCATTGAACACTGAAGCTTTCTTT. Protein: CASSRIVTGPLNTEAFF.

The V and J genes are TRBV19 and TRBJ1-4; 7 bases line up with TRBD1. Unmatched junction bases numbered 3, after V lost 6 bases and J lost 8 bases. The CDR3 is made up of 12 amino acids. CDR1 and CDR2 (germline): LNHDA, SQIVND (reference sequence). The chain's CDR3 is CASRRTGEKLFF. The CDR3 coding sequence is TGTGCCAGTAGGAGGACAGGAGAAAAACTGTTTTTT.

The rearrangement uses TRBV11-2 and TRBJ1-1; a possible D gene is TRBD1 (6 bases). V gave up 0 bases and J gave up 11 bases, with 10 bases separating them. Germline CDR1 reads SGHAT; CDR2 reads FQNNGV. This CDR3 comprises 12 residues. CDR3: CASSLDRGTAFF. The CDR3, as DNA: TGTGCCAGCAGCTTAGACAGGGGAACGGCTTTCTTT.

This clone was counted once. This rearrangement joins TRBV5-4 to TRBJ1-2; 7 nucleotides align to TRBD1. CDR3 size: 13 residues. Per germline, CDR1 SGHNT and CDR2 YYREEE (reference sequence). V shed 3 bases and J 4 bases; nucleotides not matched to a gene: 3. The CDR3 loop is CASSYGQAYGYTF. CDR3 coding DNA: TGTGCCAGCAGCTACGGACAGGCCTATGGCTACACCTTC.

This chain's CDR3 is CASSLGQIIAGANVLTF. CDR3 DNA sequence: TGTGCCAGCAGCCTGGGACAGATCATCGCTGGGGCCAACGTCCTGACTTTC. This chain links TRBV9 with TRBJ2-6; 7 nucleotides match TRBD1. V trimming: 4 bases; J trimming: 2 bases; junction bases outside the gene matches: 9. The germline gives CDR1 SGDLS, CDR2 YYNGEE. The CDR3 runs to 17 residues. The variable domain in full, with the rest retrieved from reference TRBV9 and TRBJ2-6, is DSGVTQTPKHLITATGQRVTLRCSPRSGDLSVYWYQQSLDQGLQFLIQYYNGEERAKGNILERFSAQQFPDLHSELNLSSLELGDSALYFCASSLGQIIAGANVLTFGAGSRLTVL.

The chain employs TRBV19 and TRBJ2-1, with 7 bases identical to TRBD1. The junction had 14 bases not matched to a gene; V was cut back by 5 bases and J by 4 bases. Germline CDR1 and CDR2: LNHDA and SQIVND (reference sequence). The CDR3 has 17 residues. CDR3 sequence: CASSPLGQLTAYNEQFF. The DNA of the CDR3 is TGTGCCAGTAGTCCCCTGGGACAGCTAACCGCGTACAATGAGCAGTTCTTC.

The chain links TRBV27 to TRBJ2-1; perhaps TRBD2 as D (6 bases). V lost 5 bases and J 0 bases, leaving 17 bases between the germline ends. CDR3 length: 17 residues. Germline V gives CDR1 MNHEY, CDR2 SMNVEV (reference sequence). The CDR3 here is CASSPLLAYSSYNEQFF. CDR3 coding DNA: TGTGCCAGCAGTCCTCTTCTAGCGTATAGCTCCTACAATGAGCAGTTCTTC.

J is TRBJ2-6 and V is TRBV6-2 or TRBV6-3; 7 bases match TRBD2. The CDR3 contains 16 residues. Germline V gives CDR1 MNHEY, CDR2 SVGEGT. The J segment lost 0 bases and the V segment lost 5 bases, leaving 4 bases of the junction unmatched. CDR3 in DNA: TGTGCCAGCAGTCGGGGCGGGAGCTCTGGGGCCAACGTCCTGACTTTC. This codes for CASSRGGSSGANVLTF.

The chain couples TRBV15 to TRBJ2-6, with D perhaps assigned TRBD1 or TRBD2 (5 bases each). Trimming stripped 0 bases from V and 13 bases from J, with 13 bases between. CDR1 is LNHNV, CDR2 YYDKDF, per germline (reference sequence). This CDR3 is built from 14 residues. CDR3 loop: CATSRDRDLRVLTF. DNA of the CDR3: TGTGCCACCAGCAGAGACCGGGACCTTCGGGTCCTGACTTTC.

V gene TRBV6-2 or TRBV6-3 combines with J gene TRBJ2-5; 10 bases agree with TRBD2. Germline assignment: CDR1 MNHEY and CDR2 SVGEGT. This CDR3 has 16 residues. Losses at the gene ends were 2 bases for V and 2 bases for J; bases not matched to a gene: 5. Here the CDR3 DNA reads TGTGCCAGCAGTTACGCCTTAGCGGGGGGTCAAGAGACCCAGTACTTC. This encodes CASSYALAGGQETQYF.

The genes are TRBV30 and TRBJ2-7; D could derive from TRBD1 or TRBD2 (6 bases each). There are 13 residues in the CDR3. Germline V lookup: CDR1 GTSNPN, CDR2 SVGIG (reference sequence). V lost 2 bases and J 6 bases, leaving 14 bases between the germline ends. The CDR3 DNA sequence: TGTGCCTGGAGTCCCCAAGAGGGGGGCGAGCAGTACTTC. Translation: CAWSPQEGGEQYF.

The rearrangement joins TRBV5-1 to TRBJ2-5, with 9 bases lining up with TRBD2. The CDR3 runs to 14 residues. Germline-derived CDR1 and CDR2 are SGHRS and YFSETQ. Germline trimming cut 6 bases from V and 1 base from J; bases unmatched to any gene: 4. The CDR3 loop reads CASTPGLAQETQYF. In nucleotides, the CDR3 is TGCGCCAGCACCCCGGGACTAGCCCAAGAGACCCAGTACTTC.

The gene calls are TRBV30 and TRBJ1-1; D is uncertain. Trimming shortened V by 2 bases and J by 1 base, and 5 bases separated the two germline ends. CDR3 length equals 12 residues. CDR1 and CDR2 from the germline V gene are GTSNPN and SVGIG (reference sequence). Here the CDR3 reads CAWSPSNTEAFF. CDR3 bases: TGTGCCTGGAGTCCCTCGAACACTGAAGCTTTCTTT.

This clone has more than one count but fewer than ten. The V call is TRBV5-1, the J call TRBJ2-7, with 7 bases fitting TRBD2. The length of the CDR3 is 14 residues. Germline CDR1 SGHRS, CDR2 YFSETQ. V was clipped by 0 bases and J by 6 bases; unmatched bases: 6. CDR3 coding DNA: TGCGCCAGCAGCTTGGCAGCGGGGATGAGCGAGCAGTACGTC. Translating gives CASSLAAGMSEQYV.

V gene TRBV11-2 combines with J gene TRBJ1-2, with TRBD1 as a possible D gene (5 bases). Per the germline V gene, CDR1 is SGHAT and CDR2 is FQNNGV. This CDR3 has 14 amino acids. Trimming left V 4 bases short and J 4 bases short, with 13 bases between. CDR3 coding DNA: TGTGCCAGCAGCTCCCTCCGGGACCTCTATGGCTACACCTTC. Its protein product is CASSSLRDLYGYTF.

The V and J genes are TRBV10-3 and TRBJ1-2; TRBD1 might be the D (6 bases). The CDR3 totals 13 residues. The germline V and J ends were trimmed by 3 bases and 8 bases, with 13 bases remaining between them. The germline CDR1 and CDR2 sequences are ENHRY and SYGVKD. CDR3 region: CAISEGGAQGYTF. CDR3 nucleotide sequence: TGTGCCATCAGTGAAGGGGGGGCACAGGGCTACACCTTC.

The chain combines TRBV3-1 (or the pseudogene TRBV3-2) with TRBJ2-5, with 9 bases aligning to TRBD2. CDR3 length equals 15 residues. V shed 3 bases and J 6 bases; nucleotides not matched to a gene: 8. CDR1 and CDR2 (germline): LGHDT, YNNKEL (reference sequence). The CDR3 coding sequence is TGTGCCAGCAGCCATGATGGGGGACTAGCCAAGACCCAGTACTTC. This codes for CASSHDGGLAKTQYF.

The genes are TRBV3-1 (or the pseudogene TRBV3-2) and TRBJ1-4, with TRBD1 identical over 7 bases. The CDR3 length is 19 residues. Germline V gives CDR1 LGHDT, CDR2 YNNKEL (reference sequence). V lost 1 base, J lost 4 bases, and 15 bases stayed unmatched. CDR3 protein: CASSQGVGGQRPGNEKLFF. The CDR3 nucleotides read TGTGCCAGCAGCCAAGGGGTTGGGGGACAGCGACCCGGTAATGAAAAACTGTTTTTT.